This T cell receptor beta chain emerged from a study of T cell repertoires in cytomegalovirus infection. TCRdb reprocessed the reads via MiXCR and lists one record per CDR3 protein. The table records more than 500,000 distinct CDR3 sequences, 15% to 20% of them present only once. Many counts were recorded for this clonotype. Its antigen is as yet unknown. The germline V gene encodes CDR1 SGHTA and CDR2 FQGNSA. The V segment lost 4 bases and the J segment 5 bases; nucleotides outside the gene matches: 16. This CDR3 contains 18 residues. Study conclusions and caveats: Dominating the ex vivo response were HLA-C-restricted CMV-specific TCR beta clonotypes.

V and J are TRBV7-2 and TRBJ2-3, with 9 bases identical to TRBD2. The sequence was obtained from a human donor in good health (CMV status not recorded). Some clones in this sample may be carry-over from other donors' samples. Material: CD8+ T cells from PBMCs. The CDR3 reads CASSSQLTSGFLGDTQYF. In DNA, the CDR3 is TGTGCCAGCAGCTCCCAATTGACTAGCGGATTCTTGGGAGATACGCAGTATTTT.